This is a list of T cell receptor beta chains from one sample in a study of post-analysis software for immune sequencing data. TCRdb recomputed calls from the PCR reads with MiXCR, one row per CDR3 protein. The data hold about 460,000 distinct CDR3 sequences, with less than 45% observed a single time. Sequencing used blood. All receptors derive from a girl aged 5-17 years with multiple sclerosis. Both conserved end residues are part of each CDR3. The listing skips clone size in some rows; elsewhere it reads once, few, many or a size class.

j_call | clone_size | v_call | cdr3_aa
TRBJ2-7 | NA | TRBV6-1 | CASSGDISYEQYF
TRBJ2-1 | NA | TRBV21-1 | CASSRWSCFGPKNSYNEQFF
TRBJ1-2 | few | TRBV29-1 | CSVLSDGYTF
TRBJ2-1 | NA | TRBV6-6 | CASSSNNEQFF
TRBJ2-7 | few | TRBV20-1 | CSARGRTDYEQYF
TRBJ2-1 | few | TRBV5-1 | CASSSRLAGAEEQFF
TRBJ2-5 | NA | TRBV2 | CASSSAGVGEAQYF
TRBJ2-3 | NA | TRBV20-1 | CSARGARGTGTDTQYF
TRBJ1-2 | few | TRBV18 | CASSPVRGRNGYTF
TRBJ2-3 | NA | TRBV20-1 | CSARDQAGAPTDTQYF
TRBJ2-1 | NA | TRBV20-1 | CSATRTVEQFF
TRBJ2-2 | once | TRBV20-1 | CSASLQPNTGELFF
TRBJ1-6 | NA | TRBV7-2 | CASSQGAYNSPLHF
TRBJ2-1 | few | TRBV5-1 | CASSFPPTGTTYNEQFF
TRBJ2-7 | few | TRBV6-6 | CASSSQGQAYEQYF
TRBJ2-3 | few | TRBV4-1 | CASRQEGGADTQYF
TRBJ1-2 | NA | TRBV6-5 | CASRQTGNYGYTF
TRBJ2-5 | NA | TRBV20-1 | CSARDREFKETQYF
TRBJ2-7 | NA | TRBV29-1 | CSVASGTSKREQYF
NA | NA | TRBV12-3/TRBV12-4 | CASRLWRAETQYF
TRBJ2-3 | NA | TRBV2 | CASSEGQTDTQYF
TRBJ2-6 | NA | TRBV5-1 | CASSLGLGKTSGANVLTF
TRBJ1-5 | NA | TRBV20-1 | CSAKGGGTGDPSNQPQHF
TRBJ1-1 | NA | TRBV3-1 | CASSQKGGRTEAFF
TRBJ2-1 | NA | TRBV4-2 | CASSQRRTSGNEQFF
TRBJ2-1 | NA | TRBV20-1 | CSARLGWGEFF
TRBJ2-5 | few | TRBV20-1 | CSARGLLYQETQYF
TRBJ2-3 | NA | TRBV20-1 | CSARGGQGFLDTQYF
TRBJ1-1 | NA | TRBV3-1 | CASSQEADTEAFF
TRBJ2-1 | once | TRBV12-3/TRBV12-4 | CASSPRVTYNEQFF
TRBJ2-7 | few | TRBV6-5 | CASSYATGSYEQYF
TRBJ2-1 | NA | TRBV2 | CASSPSVSSYNEQFF
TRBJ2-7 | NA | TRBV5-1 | CASSLLVGRTYEQYF
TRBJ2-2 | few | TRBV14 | CASSQVETGELFF
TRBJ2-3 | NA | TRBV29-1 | CSVAGDSTDTQYF
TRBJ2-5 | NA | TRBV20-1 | CSASPGERETQYF
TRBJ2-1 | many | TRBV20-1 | CSASTGTSGLSSYNEQFF
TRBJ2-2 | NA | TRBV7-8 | CASSPVRGGNTGELFF
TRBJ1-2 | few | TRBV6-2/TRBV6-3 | CASSYFLRGYTF
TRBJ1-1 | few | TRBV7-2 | CASTFDMNTEAFF
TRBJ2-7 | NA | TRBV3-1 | CASSQDSVVNEQYF
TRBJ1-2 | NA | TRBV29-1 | CSVRTGGKGYTF
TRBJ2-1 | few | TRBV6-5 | CASRRIMAGAYNEQFF
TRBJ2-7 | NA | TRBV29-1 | CSVARAGAYEQYF
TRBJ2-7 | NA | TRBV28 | CASSPGLAGARDYEQYF
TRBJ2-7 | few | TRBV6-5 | CASSPEREASYEQYF
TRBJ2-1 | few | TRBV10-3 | CAIPTESGSVHEQFF
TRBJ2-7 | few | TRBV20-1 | CSALDLGDEQYF
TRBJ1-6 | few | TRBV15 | CATSRDLTPGVSNSPLHF
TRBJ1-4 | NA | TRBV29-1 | CSVEVLGEKLFF
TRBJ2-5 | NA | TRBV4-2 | CASSQAGVGETQYF
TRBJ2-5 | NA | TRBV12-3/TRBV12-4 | CASSPASRREQYF
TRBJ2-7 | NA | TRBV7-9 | CASSLSGQGDEQYF
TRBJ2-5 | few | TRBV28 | CASSLVGLGFRETQYF
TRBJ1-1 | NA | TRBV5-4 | CASSPQTANTEAFF